This entry lists 8 T cell receptor beta chains sequenced from one sample in a study of technical replicates of blood from four donors. Method: immunoSEQ multiplex PCR; TCRdb's copy keeps in-frame clones and lacks some. The top ten clones hold about 0.31% of a sample with approximately 70,000 clones, 95% to 98% of them seen once. Sequencing used T cells isolated from PBMCs. Receptors were obtained from a human donor in good health.

The chain uses TRBV10-3 and TRBJ1-1; a possible D gene is TRBD1 (5 bases). This CDR3 comprises 13 residues. Germline V gives CDR1 ENHRY, CDR2 SYGVKD. Trimming left V 8 bases short and J 2 bases short, with 12 bases between. DNA of the CDR3: TGTGCCATCGTGGGAGGGGTCAACACTGAAGCTTTCTTT. Translation: CAIVGGVNTEAFF.

This chain uses TRBV9 with TRBJ2-4, with D perhaps matching TRBD2 (7 bases). Germline V gene sequence: CDR1 SGDLS, CDR2 YYNGEE. Trimming took 0 bases from V and 8 from J, leaving 15 bases between them. This CDR3 is built from 15 residues. CDR3 in DNA: TGTGCCAGCAGCGTAGGGCGGGGGCCGGGGGACATTCAGTACTTC. It translates to CASSVGRGPGDIQYF. Variable domain in full (rest from reference TRBV9 and TRBJ2-4): DSGVTQTPKHLITATGQRVTLRCSPRSGDLSVYWYQQSLDQGLQFLIQYYNGEERAKGNILERFSAQQFPDLHSELNLSSLELGDSALYFCASSVGRGPGDIQYFGAGTRLSVL.

This chain connects TRBV7-2 to TRBJ1-5, with D perhaps matching TRBD1 (6 bases). This CDR3 has 13 residues. Between the trimmed V and J ends, which lost 5 bases and 4 bases, there was a span of 9 bases. In germline, CDR1 is SGHTA, CDR2 FQGNSA. For the CDR3, the DNA is TGTGCCAGCAGCGCAACAGGGAATCAGCCCCAGCATTTT. Protein: CASSATGNQPQHF.

The CDR3 protein is CASSQMDRGYQKLFF. The CDR3 coding sequence is TGCGCCAGCAGCCAGATGGACAGGGGGTATCAAAAACTGTTTTTT. This rearrangement joins TRBV4-1 to TRBJ1-4; TRBD1 matches 10 bases. Germline lookup yields CDR1 MGHRA and CDR2 YSYEKL. This CDR3 region has 15 residues. V was clipped by 3 bases and J by 9 bases; unmatched bases: 7.

The chain uses TRBV9 and TRBJ1-2; 9 bases are a match to TRBD1. The CDR3 contains 13 residues. Germline CDR1 SGDLS, CDR2 YYNGEE. Unmatched junction bases numbered 1, after V lost 0 bases and J lost 7 bases. The CDR3 sequence is CASSVGDRAGYTF. CDR3 nucleotides: TGTGCCAGCAGCGTAGGGGACAGGGCTGGCTACACCTTC.

This sequence joins TRBV30 and TRBJ1-5, with 10 bases lining up with TRBD1. The CDR3 contains 15 residues. The V gene end was trimmed by 3 bases and the J gene end by 6 bases; junction bases not matched to a gene: 8. CDR1 and CDR2 from the germline V gene are GTSNPN and SVGIG (reference sequence). The CDR3 region has the DNA TGTGCCTGGAGCGACAGGACAGGGGGTGCTCAGCCCCAGCATTTT. Amino acid sequence: CAWSDRTGGAQPQHF.

The chain is built from TRBV5-4 and TRBJ2-2; D uncertain. The CDR3 is made up of 16 amino acids. Germline values: CDR1 SGHNT, CDR2 YYREEE (reference sequence). Trimming left V 4 bases short and J 3 bases short, with 16 bases between. CDR3 in DNA: TGTGCCAGCAGCCTTGGTGGTAGCAGTTACACCGGGGAGCTGTTTTTT. Translation: CASSLGGSSYTGELFF.

The CDR3 here is CASSAPGQGVYGYTF. CDR3 nucleotide sequence: TGTGCCAGCAGCGCACCGGGACAGGGAGTCTATGGCTACACCTTC. The chain employs TRBV7-9 and TRBJ1-2; 9 bases line up with TRBD1. CDR1 and CDR2 (germline): SEHNR, FQNEAQ (reference sequence). The ends lost 5 bases at V and 4 bases at J; junction bases unmatched: 8. The CDR3 extends over 15 amino acids.